The clone carrying this T cell receptor beta chain came up once. TCRB CDR3 was amplified from 2 ug genomic DNA or less. Sequencing used immunoSEQ multiplex PCR; TCRdb keeps in-frame clones, though not all of them. The sample carries around 78,000 clones, around 86% recorded once. The record originates from a study of glioma-infiltrating T cells after dendritic cell vaccination. Time point of the sample: after dendritic cell vaccination, including at tumor progression/relapse. The source was blood, collected after dendritic cell vaccination. This receptor was taken from a human donor with glioblastoma.

The CDR3, as DNA: TGTGCCAGCAGTTTCGGGAGTCAAGAGACCCAGTACTTC. Translation gives CASSFGSQETQYF. V usage is TRBV7-3 and J usage is TRBJ2-5; possible D gene TRBD2, 6 bases. Trimming removed 6 bases from V and 2 bases from J, with 10 bases in between. Germline CDR1 is SGHTA and CDR2 is FQGTGA. The CDR3 loop spans 13 amino acids.